One TCR beta chain is described in this entry. The antigen is not known. Trimming took off 0 bases at V and 8 bases at J, with 11 bases between the two ends. The germline CDR1 and CDR2 sequences are LGHNA and YSLEER. The CDR3 runs 13 residues. This entry belongs to a study of tumor and adjacent non-tumor tissue in lung cancer. No cell sorting was done before RNA was extracted from the tissue. The normal lung tissue was taken more than 3 cm from the tumor edge. Three rounds of nested PCR, following a modified ARM-PCR protocol, produced the TCRbeta library. TCRdb processed the multiplex PCR reads anew with MiXCR; each CDR3 protein has one entry. In the table there are 50,000 to 60,000 distinct CDR3 sequences, 74% of which are singletons. Whole-study results and caveats: Tumor tissue had significantly higher TCR diversity than normal lung.

The sequencing input was distant non-tumor lung tissue. The receptor was isolated from a woman in her fifties or sixties with non-small cell lung cancer. V is TRBV4-3 and J is TRBJ2-7, with D unresolved. The CDR3 region has the DNA TGCGCCAGCAGCCAAGATCCAGACCGGAAGCAGTACTTC. It yields the protein CASSQDPDRKQYF.